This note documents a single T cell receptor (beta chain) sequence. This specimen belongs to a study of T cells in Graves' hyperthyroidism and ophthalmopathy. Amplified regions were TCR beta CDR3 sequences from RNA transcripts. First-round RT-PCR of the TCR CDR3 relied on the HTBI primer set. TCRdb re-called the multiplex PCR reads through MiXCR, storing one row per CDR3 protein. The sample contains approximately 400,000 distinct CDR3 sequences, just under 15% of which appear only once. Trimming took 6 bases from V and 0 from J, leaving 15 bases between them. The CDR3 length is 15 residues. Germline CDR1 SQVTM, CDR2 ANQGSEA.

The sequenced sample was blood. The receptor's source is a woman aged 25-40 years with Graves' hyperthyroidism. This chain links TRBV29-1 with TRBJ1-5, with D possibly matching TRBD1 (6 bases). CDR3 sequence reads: CSVEPGHDSNQPQHF. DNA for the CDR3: TGCAGCGTAGAACCGGGACACGATAGCAATCAGCCCCAGCATTTT.